A single TCR beta chain is shown here with its context. Its antigen is still unknown. This CDR3 comprises 14 residues. CDR1 is SGDLS and CDR2 is YYNGEE in the germline V gene. Trimming cost V 2 bases and J 5 bases; bases outside gene matches: 6. The sample originates from a study of OX40 agonist ivuxolimab in advanced cancers. The method was immunoSEQ multiplex PCR; TCRdb's version includes in-frame clones alone and lacks a portion of them. Of 60,000 to 70,000 clones in the sample, more than 85% were seen once. Study-wide findings and caveats: At doses 0.1 to 3.0 mg/kg, CD4+ and CD8+ clones expanded.

This TCR was recovered from an adult with an advanced solid tumor such as melanoma, head and neck, liver or kidney cancer. This sequence joins TRBV9 and TRBJ2-7; 8 bases map to TRBD2. Sequencing used CD4+ or CD8+ T cells sorted from blood, obtained in a trial of the OX40 agonist ivuxolimab. Here the CDR3 reads CASSVGSGINEQYF. CDR3 nucleotide sequence: TGTGCCAGCAGCGTGGGTAGCGGGATCAACGAGCAGTACTTC.